Listed below are T cell receptor beta chains from one sample, sequenced in a study of control samples from healthy donors and cancer patients. Assay used: immunoSEQ multiplex PCR; TCRdb lists only in-frame clones, some missing. This sample has fewer than 500,000 clones; about 93% occur once, and the top ten carry just under 6.5%. Sequenced: PBMCs. Receptors were obtained from a middle-aged man with head and neck cancer. Both conserved end residues are part of each CDR3. A D gene is named only where the DNA matches it firmly. Not all rows give a size; the values are once, few, many and, for expanded clones, a class.

cdr3_aa: CASRWSSNQPQHF
cdr3_nt: TGTGCCAGCAGGTGGAGTAGCAATCAGCCCCAGCATTTT
d_call: -
j_call: TRBJ1-5
cdr3_length: 13
clone_size: many
v_call: TRBV12-3/TRBV12-4

cdr3_aa: CASSLRSSGRRHNEQFF
cdr3_nt: TGTGCCAGCAGCTTGAGATCCAGCGGGAGACGTCACAATGAGCAGTTCTTC
d_call: TRBD2
j_call: TRBJ2-1
cdr3_length: 17
clone_size: -
v_call: TRBV5-6

cdr3_aa: CASSLSLAGVSYEQYF
cdr3_nt: TGCGCCAGCAGCCTGAGTCTAGCGGGGGTCTCCTACGAGCAGTACTTC
d_call: TRBD2
j_call: TRBJ2-7
cdr3_length: 16
clone_size: -
v_call: TRBV5-1

cdr3_aa: CYSGGGAEGPYGYTF
cdr3_nt: TGCTACAGTGGAGGGGGCGCAGAGGGGCCCTATGGCTACACCTTC
d_call: TRBD1
j_call: TRBJ1-2
cdr3_length: 15
clone_size: -
v_call: TRBV28

cdr3_aa: CATSRDPRNTEAFF
cdr3_nt: TGTGCCACCAGCAGAGATCCCCGGAACACTGAAGCTTTCTTT
d_call: -
j_call: TRBJ1-1
cdr3_length: 14
clone_size: -
v_call: TRBV15

cdr3_aa: CASLMAYNEQFF
cdr3_nt: TGTGCCAGCCTAATGGCTTACAATGAGCAGTTCTTC
d_call: -
j_call: TRBJ2-1
cdr3_length: 12
clone_size: once
v_call: TRBV12-3/TRBV12-4

cdr3_aa: CASSGRRETQYF
cdr3_nt: TGTGCCAGTAGTGGTCGGAGAGAGACCCAGTACTTC
d_call: -
j_call: TRBJ2-5
cdr3_length: 12
clone_size: -
v_call: TRBV19

cdr3_aa: CASSLTGLAGGTGELFF
cdr3_nt: TGTGCCAGCAGCCTAACAGGACTAGCGGGAGGGACCGGGGAGCTGTTTTTT
d_call: TRBD2
j_call: TRBJ2-2
cdr3_length: 17
clone_size: many
v_call: TRBV7-3

cdr3_aa: CASSLPTDRYYEQYF
cdr3_nt: TGTGCCAGCAGCTTACCCACGGACAGGTACTACGAGCAGTACTTC
d_call: TRBD1
j_call: TRBJ2-7
cdr3_length: 15
clone_size: -
v_call: TRBV7-9

cdr3_aa: CASSFGQRAYEAFF
cdr3_nt: TGTGCCAGCAGTTTCGGACAGCGAGCCTATGAAGCTTTCTTT
d_call: -
j_call: TRBJ1-1
cdr3_length: 14
clone_size: -
v_call: TRBV6-2/TRBV6-3

cdr3_aa: CASSYGQGSVRYGYTF
cdr3_nt: TGTGCCAGCAGTTACGGACAGGGCAGCGTTCGATATGGCTACACCTTC
d_call: TRBD1
j_call: TRBJ1-2
cdr3_length: 16
clone_size: -
v_call: TRBV5-8

cdr3_aa: CASSFRTGSDTGELFF
cdr3_nt: TGTGCCAGCAGCTTTCGGACAGGGTCTGACACCGGGGAGCTGTTTTTT
d_call: TRBD1
j_call: TRBJ2-2
cdr3_length: 16
clone_size: -
v_call: TRBV5-6

cdr3_aa: CASSERVGSYNEQFF
cdr3_nt: TGTGCCAGCAGTGAACGAGTGGGCTCCTACAATGAGCAGTTCTTC
d_call: -
j_call: TRBJ2-1
cdr3_length: 15
clone_size: -
v_call: TRBV6-1

cdr3_aa: CASSWTSPHEQFF
cdr3_nt: TGTGCCAGCAGTTGGACTAGCCCCCATGAGCAGTTCTTC
d_call: TRBD2
j_call: TRBJ2-1
cdr3_length: 13
clone_size: -
v_call: TRBV27

cdr3_aa: CASSLSSHYGYTF
cdr3_nt: TGTGCCAGCAGCTTATCATCACACTATGGCTACACCTTC
d_call: -
j_call: TRBJ1-2
cdr3_length: 13
clone_size: -
v_call: TRBV5-6

cdr3_aa: CASVNTGSISYQETQYF
cdr3_nt: TGTGCCAGCGTAAACACAGGAAGCATTTCGTACCAAGAGACCCAGTACTTC
d_call: -
j_call: TRBJ2-5
cdr3_length: 17
clone_size: -
v_call: TRBV5-8

cdr3_aa: CASSIGGDSNQPQHF
cdr3_nt: TGTGCCAGTAGTATAGGAGGGGATAGCAATCAGCCCCAGCATTTT
d_call: -
j_call: TRBJ1-5
cdr3_length: 15
clone_size: once
v_call: TRBV19

cdr3_aa: CASTTGTALDSNQPQHF
cdr3_nt: TGTGCCAGTACCACCGGGACTGCACTTGATAGCAATCAGCCCCAGCATTTT
d_call: -
j_call: TRBJ1-5
cdr3_length: 17
clone_size: -
v_call: TRBV19

cdr3_aa: CASGTGYGAFF
cdr3_nt: TGTGCCAGCGGAACAGGGTATGGAGCTTTCTTT
d_call: -
j_call: TRBJ1-1
cdr3_length: 11
clone_size: -
v_call: TRBV6-5

cdr3_aa: CAWSPKQADRQYF
cdr3_nt: TGTGCCTGGAGTCCAAAACAGGCAGATAGGCAGTATTTT
d_call: -
j_call: TRBJ2-3
cdr3_length: 13
clone_size: -
v_call: TRBV30

cdr3_aa: CASSLSRINTGELFF
cdr3_nt: TGTGCCAGCAGTCTCTCCAGGATCAACACCGGGGAGCTGTTTTTT
d_call: -
j_call: TRBJ2-2
cdr3_length: 15
clone_size: -
v_call: TRBV28

cdr3_aa: CASSAFGVANSPLHF
cdr3_nt: TGTGCCAGCAGTGCCTTCGGGGTGGCGAATTCACCCCTCCACTTT
d_call: -
j_call: TRBJ1-6
cdr3_length: 15
clone_size: few
v_call: TRBV27

cdr3_aa: CASSQVGRGPEAFF
cdr3_nt: TGTGCCAGCAGCCAAGTTGGCAGGGGACCTGAAGCTTTCTTT
d_call: -
j_call: TRBJ1-1
cdr3_length: 14
clone_size: once
v_call: TRBV14

cdr3_aa: CASSAGPLGKDTQYF
cdr3_nt: TGTGCCAGCAGCGCGGGACCGCTCGGGAAGGATACGCAGTATTTT
d_call: -
j_call: TRBJ2-3
cdr3_length: 15
clone_size: -
v_call: TRBV5-8

cdr3_aa: CASSYSRGFRTLQPQHF
cdr3_nt: TGTGCCAGCAGTTACTCGAGGGGGTTCAGGACACTTCAGCCCCAGCATTTT
d_call: -
j_call: TRBJ1-5
cdr3_length: 17
clone_size: -
v_call: TRBV6-2/TRBV6-3

cdr3_aa: CASSPSGGIDNEQFF
cdr3_nt: TGTGCCAGCAGTCCAAGCGGGGGGATCGATAATGAGCAGTTCTTC
d_call: TRBD2
j_call: TRBJ2-1
cdr3_length: 15
clone_size: -
v_call: TRBV11-2

cdr3_aa: CASRAPNSVQYF
cdr3_nt: TGTGCCAGCAGGGCCCCAAATAGCGTGCAGTATTTT
d_call: -
j_call: TRBJ2-3
cdr3_length: 12
clone_size: -
v_call: TRBV27

cdr3_aa: CASSSASGLYNEQFF
cdr3_nt: TGTGCCAGCAGTTCGGCTAGCGGTCTTTACAATGAGCAGTTCTTC
d_call: TRBD2
j_call: TRBJ2-1
cdr3_length: 15
clone_size: -
v_call: TRBV27